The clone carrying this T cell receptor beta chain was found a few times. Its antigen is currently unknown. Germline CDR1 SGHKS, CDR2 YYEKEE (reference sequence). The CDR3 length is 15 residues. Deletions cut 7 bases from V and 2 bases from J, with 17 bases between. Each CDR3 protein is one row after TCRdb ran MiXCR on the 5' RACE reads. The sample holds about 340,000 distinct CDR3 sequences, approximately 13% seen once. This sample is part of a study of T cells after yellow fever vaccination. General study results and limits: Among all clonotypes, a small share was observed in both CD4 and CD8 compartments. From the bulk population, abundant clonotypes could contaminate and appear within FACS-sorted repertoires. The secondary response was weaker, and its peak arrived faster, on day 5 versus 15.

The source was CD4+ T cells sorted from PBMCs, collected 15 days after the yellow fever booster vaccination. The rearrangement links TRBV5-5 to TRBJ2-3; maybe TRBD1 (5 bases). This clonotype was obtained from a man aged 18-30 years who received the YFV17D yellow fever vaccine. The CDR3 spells CASRMTVPLTDTQYF. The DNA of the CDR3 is TGTGCCAGCCGAATGACAGTTCCTCTCACAGATACGCAGTATTTT.